The text below deals with one T cell receptor beta chain. MiXCR, run by TCRdb on the 5' RACE reads, gives a single entry per CDR3 protein. The table records some 260,000 distinct CDR3 sequences, over 13% of them present only once. Germline trimming cut 0 bases from V and 4 bases from J; bases unmatched to any gene: 6. Germline loops: CDR1 SGHRS, CDR2 YFSETQ. This CDR3 contains 16 residues. The data derive from a study of identical twins. Specimen: memory (CD45RO+) T cells sorted from blood. This clonotype originated in a woman aged 18-35 years in good health. The genes are TRBV5-1 and TRBJ2-3; TRBD2 matches at 9 bases. CDR3 region: CASSLAGGGAPDTQYF. CDR3 sequence (DNA): TGCGCCAGCAGCTTGGCTGGCGGGGGGGCCCCAGATACGCAGTATTTT.